This is a list of T cell receptor beta chains from one sample in a study of cytomegalovirus exposure and HLA in healthy donors. TCRdb's table, derived via immunoSEQ multiplex PCR, lists solely in-frame clones and lacks some. The sample has around 70,000 clones; under 85% are singletons. The sequencing sample was made of PBMCs. These TCRs come from a middle-aged woman in good health and CMV-seropositive. CDR3s include the opening cysteine and the closing phenylalanine or tryptophan. The D gene is left open where the match is weak. Size values are once, few and many counts, or a class for expanded clones, and some rows have none.

D gene,clone size,J gene,V gene,CDR3 DNA,CDR3 protein
-,-,TRBJ1-1,TRBV18,TGTGCCAGCTCACCACCAAACTCGGGGGCTGAAGCTTTCTTT,CASSPPNSGAEAFF
TRBD2,once,TRBJ2-5,TRBV7-2,TGTGCCAGCACCGTGACTAGCGGGGGAGAGACCCAGTACTTC,CASTVTSGGETQYF
-,-,TRBJ1-3,TRBV4-3,TGCGCCAGCAGCCAAGAGTTAACAGGGAGAAACACCATATATTTT,CASSQELTGRNTIYF
TRBD1,-,TRBJ1-1,TRBV15,TGTGCCACCAACCAGGACAGGAGGAACACTGAAGCTTTCTTT,CATNQDRRNTEAFF
-,-,TRBJ1-6,TRBV28,TGTGCCAGCAGTATCGGGGGGACCTATAATTCACCCCTCCACTTT,CASSIGGTYNSPLHF
TRBD2,-,TRBJ2-2,TRBV11-3,TGTGCCAGCAGCTTCGATAGCGGGGTCGCGAACACCGGGGAGCTGTTTTTT,CASSFDSGVANTGELFF
-,-,TRBJ2-3,TRBV7-6,TGTGCCAGCAGCTTATGGAGGGACACAGATACGCAGTATTTT,CASSLWRDTDTQYF
-,few,TRBJ1-5,TRBV5-8,TGTGCCAGCAGCTTGGTAGGGGCCCAGCCCCAGCATTTT,CASSLVGAQPQHF
-,-,TRBJ1-2,TRBV4-1,TGCGCCAGCAGCCATGACCCAGGGAGGGTCTATGGCTACACCTTC,CASSHDPGRVYGYTF
TRBD2,few,TRBJ2-3,TRBV11-2,TGTGCCAGCAGCTTAGTCTTAGCGGGGGTTAGCACAGATACGCAGTATTTT,CASSLVLAGVSTDTQYF
-,few,TRBJ2-2,TRBV14,TGTGCCAGCAGCAACCCGAGGACAGCAGACACCGGGGAGCTGTTTTTT,CASSNPRTADTGELFF
-,few,TRBJ1-4,TRBV30,TGTGCCTGGACCCGGGGGACTAATGAAAAACTGTTTTTT,CAWTRGTNEKLFF
TRBD1,-,TRBJ1-4,TRBV23-1,TGCGCCAGCAGTCATCCCCCAGGGGGTTTTGAAAAACTGTTTTTT,CASSHPPGGFEKLFF
TRBD2,-,TRBJ2-1,TRBV10-2,TGCGCCAGCAGTGAGGTAGCGGGGGGGCGGAATGAGCAGTTCTTC,CASSEVAGGRNEQFF
TRBD2,-,TRBJ2-3,TRBV7-2,TGTGCCAGCAGCTTTGCCCATACTAGCGACCATACGCAGTATTTT,CASSFAHTSDHTQYF
TRBD2,-,TRBJ2-7,TRBV23-1,TGCGCCAGCAGCCCACCGGGACTAGCGGGGGGCGAGCAGTACTTC,CASSPPGLAGGEQYF
-,-,TRBJ1-2,TRBV19,TGTGCCAGTAGTATGGGAAGAAGGCGGACAACAAACTATGGCTACACCTTC,CASSMGRRRTTNYGYTF
-,-,TRBJ2-7,TRBV28,TGTGCCAGCAGCGCGGGGACTGCTTATCTCTACGAGCAGTACTTC,CASSAGTAYLYEQYF
-,once,TRBJ1-1,TRBV9,TGTGCCAGCAGCGTAGCGAGAAACACTGAAGCTTTCTTT,CASSVARNTEAFF
-,-,TRBJ1-4,TRBV5-1,TGCGCCAGCCGGGGGGGTGCTGAAAAACTGTTTTTT,CASRGGAEKLFF
-,few,TRBJ1-1,TRBV6-1,TGTGCCAGCAGTGAAGGTTGGCAGGGGAACACTGAAGCTTTCTTT,CASSEGWQGNTEAFF
TRBD1,-,TRBJ1-5,TRBV7-8,TGTGCCAGCAGCCCACAGGGGCTAAATCAGCCCCAGCATTTT,CASSPQGLNQPQHF
TRBD1,few,TRBJ1-1,TRBV6-1,TGTGCCAGCAGTTCCAGGGGGGAGAACACTGAAGCTTTCTTT,CASSSRGENTEAFF
TRBD2,-,TRBJ2-5,TRBV19,TGTGCCAGTAGCCTGACTAGCGCGACCAAAGGGACCCAGTACTTC,CASSLTSATKGTQYF
TRBD2,-,TRBJ2-1,TRBV10-3,TGTGCCATCAGTGAGCGTCAGACTAGCTCAGGCAATGAGCAGTTCTTC,CAISERQTSSGNEQFF